These 6 T cell receptor beta chains were all obtained from the same sample, sequenced in a study of T-cell reconstitution after alpha-beta-depleted transplantation in children. Molecular barcoding with unique molecular identifiers was used for the TCRbeta library. Each CDR3 protein is one row after TCRdb ran MiXCR on the PCR reads. The profile shows about 360,000 distinct CDR3 sequences, about 14% of them singletons. The specimen comprised PBMCs, sampled from the stem cell graft. Receptor source: a human donor who donated a stem cell graft to a child with Fanconi anemia.

CDR3 DNA: TGCGCCAGCAGAGGACAGCAATCTCGCACAGATACGCAGTATTTT. Translated, it gives CASRGQQSRTDTQYF. The J gene is TRBJ2-3, the V gene TRBV5-1, with D possibly being TRBD1 (6 bases). The germline V gene has CDR1 SGHRS and CDR2 YFSETQ. V lost 5 bases and J lost 1, with 14 bases in between. This CDR3 has 15 residues.

This clonotype was seen a handful of times. This sequence joins TRBV5-6 and TRBJ2-5; 8 bases are shared with TRBD2. Germline values: CDR1 SGHDT, CDR2 YYEEEE. V shed 3 bases and J 3 bases; nucleotides not matched to a gene: 4. This CDR3 spans 14 amino acids. CDR3: CASSSAGDEETQYF. The CDR3 DNA reads TGTGCCAGCAGCTCAGCGGGGGATGAAGAGACCCAGTACTTC.

This clonotype showed up just a few times. V and J are TRBV5-1 and TRBJ1-1; TRBD1 is a possible D gene (5 bases). Germline-derived CDR1 and CDR2 are SGHRS and YFSETQ. This CDR3 is built from 16 residues. Trimming took 1 base from V and 4 from J, leaving 17 bases between them. The CDR3 DNA reads as TGCGCCAGCAGCTTGTATAGCCGCGGAGGGGCCACTGAAGCTTTCTTT. Amino acids: CASSLYSRGGATEAFF. Based on the CDR3 plus reference TRBV5-1 and TRBJ1-1, the full variable domain is KAGVTQTPRYLIKTRGQQVTLSCSPISGHRSVSWYQQTPGQGLQFLFEYFSETQRNKGNFPGRFSGRQFSNSRSEMNVSTLELGDSALYLCASSLYSRGGATEAFFGQGTRLTVV.

This clonotype was recorded a few times. CDR3 nucleotide sequence: TGTGCCAGCTCACTACGAAGCTCTGGGGCCAACGTCCTGACTTTC. This sequence encodes CASSLRSSGANVLTF. This chain connects TRBV18 to TRBJ2-6, with D unclear. CDR3 length: 15 amino acids. V lost 4 bases and J lost 0, with 7 bases in between. CDR1 is KGHSH and CDR2 is LQKENI in the germline V gene.

The J gene is TRBJ2-7, the V gene TRBV13; D gene ambiguous. The length of the CDR3 is 13 residues. V lost 4 bases and J lost 2, with 9 bases in between. Germline V lookup: CDR1 PRHDT, CDR2 FYEKMQ (reference sequence). The CDR3 sequence is CASSSTHTYEQYF. The CDR3 DNA follows: TGTGCCAGCAGCTCGACCCACACCTACGAGCAGTACTTC.

V and J are TRBV6-2 or TRBV6-3 and TRBJ1-5; D not certain. The V gene's germline CDR1 is MNHEY and CDR2 SVGEGT. CDR3 length: 13 residues. V was cut by 5 bases and J by 3 bases, with 8 bases left in between. The CDR3 loop is CASSSQHNQPQHF. CDR3 DNA: TGTGCCAGCAGTAGTCAGCACAATCAGCCCCAGCATTTT.